This TCR beta chain was sequenced for a study of regulatory T cells. Trimming stripped 3 bases from V and 13 bases from J, with 19 bases between. The CDR3 is made up of 15 amino acids. The germline V gene encodes CDR1 MNHEY and CDR2 SMNVEV (reference sequence). Patients, 2 to 39 years old, had expanded memory T-cell proportions. General study results and limits: In CD3G-deficient patients, conventional CD4+ T cells were enriched for hydrophobic CDR3 residues at positions 6 and 7. In patients, unique TRB V-J pairs were restricted and V/J usage skewed, especially in Tregs.

Of note for this clone: The antigen is not known.

Amplification used 52 TRBV primers and 13 TRBJ primers. The data were produced by immunoSEQ multiplex PCR, yet TCRdb's version contains in-frame clones alone and is incomplete. This table holds about 29,000 clones, 85% to 95% found once. The rearrangement uses TRBV27 and TRBJ1-6; tentative D call: TRBD1 (5 bases). The receptor's source is a person aged 18 to 35 with CD3G deficiency. Input material: conventional CD4+ T cells sorted from blood. CDR3 nucleotides: TGTGCCAGCAGTTTCGGTCAGGGCTTAAGCCTCCCCCTCCACTTT. Translation: CASSFGQGLSLPLHF.